This paragraph reports one TCR beta chain. Its specificity is not known. The germline V gene has CDR1 LGHNA and CDR2 YSLEER. The CDR3 totals 16 residues. Trimming cost V 0 bases and J 4 bases, with 13 bases left between them. The data belong to a study of cytomegalovirus exposure and HLA in healthy donors. Vbeta (60) and Jbeta (13) primers were used in the PCR. Libraries were prepared by immunoSEQ multiplex PCR; TCRdb keeps only in-frame clonotypes and omits some of them. The sample has about 100,000 clones; 79% are singletons. Findings of the study overall: A few of the chains that were CMV-associated were confirmed in vitro to be specific for CMV antigens. The likely explanation for a cluster of highly shared sequence variants was sequencing artifact.

The clonotype originates from a female donor in good health and CMV-seropositive. The sequenced material came from PBMCs. V is TRBV4-3 and J is TRBJ2-1, with D hard to call. The CDR3 nucleotides are TGCGCCAGCAGCCAAGATTACCGGGTACGGTACAATGAGCAGTTCTTC. Translation gives CASSQDYRVRYNEQFF.